This TCR beta chain was identified in a study of T-cell memory formation after mild COVID-19. Study-wide points: Of the contracting clones, CD4+ ones lay mainly in CM and EM, and CD8+ ones in EMRA. Day 15 to 85 contracting clones showed balanced CD4/CD8; day 15 to 37 expanders favored CD4+. SARS-CoV-2 specificity of second-wave clones peaking day 37 was unconfirmed.

The table lists this clonotype with a few counts. Its target is not known. Germline is not matched at one junction end, which may reflect a read error. One entry per CDR3 protein results from TCRdb running MiXCR on the 5' RACE reads. The sample has about 210,000 distinct CDR3 sequences; about 11% are singletons. Per the germline V gene, CDR1 is SGHTA and CDR2 is FQGNSA. CDR3 length equals 15 residues. The source is a man aged 18 to 35 who had mild COVID-19 (a few samples of this study predate the infection). Cell type and time point are not known. V usage is TRBV7-2 and J usage is TRBJ2-3; 8 bases map to TRBD2. Input material: PBMCs or a T cell subset sorted from them (not recorded which). CDR3 amino acids: CASSVAGPSTDTQYF. The CDR3 DNA sequence: TGTGCCAGCAGCGTAGCGGGACCAAGCACAGATACGCAGTATTTT.